Shown below are 31 T cell receptor beta chains from a single sample sequenced in a study of identifying expanded T cells in peripheral blood. Generated by immunoSEQ multiplex PCR, the TCRdb table keeps only in-frame clones and is missing some. The repertoire holds approximately 130,000 clones, with about 86% as singletons. Sample: blood. Receptors were obtained from a person between 18 and 75 years old in good health.

The V and J genes are TRBV29-1 and TRBJ2-1; 8 nucleotides align to TRBD2. V was clipped by 6 bases and J by 1 base; unmatched bases: 2. Per germline, CDR1 SQVTM and CDR2 ANQGSEA. The CDR3 sequence is 13 residues long. The DNA of the CDR3 is TGCAGCGTAAGCGGGAGTTCCTACAATGAGCAGTTCTTC. Translating it yields CSVSGSSYNEQFF.

This chain links TRBV2 with TRBJ1-1; the D gene is possibly TRBD1 (5 bases). The CDR3 length is 14 residues. V lost 6 bases, J lost 2 bases, and 13 bases lay in between. The germline gives CDR1 SNHLY, CDR2 FYNNEI. In DNA, the CDR3 is TGTGCCAGCAGCCCACAGACAGTAAACACTGAAGCTTTCTTT. Amino acid sequence: CASSPQTVNTEAFF.

The chain recombines TRBV2 with TRBJ2-1; 8 bases align to TRBD2. Germline CDR1 is SNHLY and CDR2 is FYNNEI. Losses at the gene ends were 5 bases for V and 7 bases for J; bases not matched to a gene: 10. CDR3 length: 15 amino acids. The CDR3 reads CASSSGGPTGNEQFF. CDR3 DNA: TGTGCCAGCAGTAGCGGGGGCCCGACGGGTAATGAGCAGTTCTTC.

This clone was found once. J is TRBJ2-5 and V is TRBV5-1; D not resolved. Trimming took 4 bases from V and 1 from J, leaving 11 bases between them. The germline CDR1 and CDR2 sequences are SGHRS and YFSETQ. The CDR3 runs to 14 residues. This CDR3 reads CASSPGPVQETQYF. The CDR3 DNA is TGCGCCAGCAGCCCCGGTCCAGTCCAAGAGACCCAGTACTTC.

V is TRBV5-1 and J is TRBJ2-5, with TRBD2 identical over 8 bases. Trimming took 0 bases from V and 5 from J; bases not matched to a gene: 15. CDR1 and CDR2 (germline): SGHRS, YFSETQ. This CDR3 is built from 18 residues. The CDR3 DNA is TGCGCCAGCAGCTTGGGCGGTAGCGGGGCTCCGGGATCGGAGACCCAGTACTTC. This gives the protein CASSLGGSGAPGSETQYF.

The chain combines TRBV4-3 with TRBJ2-2; TRBD2 matches at 7 bases. With 0 bases clipped from V and 1 base from J, the junction kept 8 bases outside the gene matches. This CDR3 spans 18 amino acids. Germline V gives CDR1 LGHNA, CDR2 YSLEER. In DNA, the CDR3 is TGCGCCAGCAGCCAAGATCGAGCCAGCGGGAAGAACACCGGGGAGCTGTTTTTT. It yields the protein CASSQDRASGKNTGELFF.

The chain is built from TRBV5-3 and TRBJ1-2, with D perhaps TRBD1 (5 bases). TRBV5-3 is designated an ORF whose function remains uncertain. The CDR3 runs to 14 residues. Deletions cut 4 bases from V and 4 bases from J, with 14 bases between. The CDR3 reads CARSRGPGGYGYTF. The DNA of the CDR3 is TGTGCCAGAAGCCGGGGACCCGGCGGCTATGGCTACACCTTC.

V and J are TRBV27 and TRBJ2-5; 10 nucleotides align to TRBD1. The CDR3 is 18 residues long. The V gene's germline CDR1 is MNHEY and CDR2 SMNVEV (reference sequence). Losses at the gene ends were 1 base for V and 4 bases for J; bases not matched to a gene: 12. CDR3 coding DNA: TGTGCCAGCAGTTTATTAGGTCGGGGGACAGGGGATGCAGAGACCCAGTACTTC. As protein: CASSLLGRGTGDAETQYF.

This chain connects TRBV28 to TRBJ2-7; 9 bases fit TRBD2. The V gene end was trimmed by 5 bases and the J gene end by 3 bases; junction bases not matched to a gene: 8. Germline lookup yields CDR1 MDHEN and CDR2 SYDVKM. The CDR3 is made up of 15 amino acids. CDR3 sequence: CASSLPGTSIYEQYF. CDR3 DNA: TGTGCCAGCAGTCTCCCCGGGACTAGCATCTACGAGCAGTACTTC.

The chain employs TRBV19 and TRBJ1-5; 10 bases map to TRBD1. The V gene's germline CDR1 is LNHDA and CDR2 SQIVND (reference sequence). This CDR3 comprises 15 residues. V dropped 5 bases and J dropped 2; count of bases not matched to a gene: 3. CDR3 nucleotides: TGTGCCAGTAGTTTTGGACAGGGGGGCAATCAGCCCCAGCATTTT. Residues: CASSFGQGGNQPQHF.

The chain's CDR3 is CASSLEGYQPQHF. The CDR3 DNA reads TGTGCCAGCAGCTTAGAAGGATATCAGCCCCAGCATTTT. The chain carries TRBV7-9 and TRBJ1-5; D unclear. Germline V gene data show CDR1 as SEHNR and CDR2 as FQNEAQ (reference sequence). This CDR3 has 13 amino acids. V shed 1 base and J shed 5 bases, with 6 bases lying between them.

The V gene is TRBV11-3, the J gene TRBJ2-6, with D unclear. The CDR3 is made up of 13 amino acids. The germline V gene has CDR1 SGHNT and CDR2 YENEEA. Trimming pared 1 base from V and 2 bases from J, leaving 0 bases between. The CDR3 DNA is TGTGCCAGCAGCTTAGCTGGGGCCAACGTCCTGACTTTC. Amino acids: CASSLAGANVLTF.

V and J are TRBV5-1 and TRBJ2-3; TRBD2 agrees at 9 bases. From germline, CDR1 is SGHRS and CDR2 YFSETQ. This CDR3 comprises 15 residues. Losses at the gene ends were 5 bases for V and 2 bases for J; bases not matched to a gene: 6. DNA of the CDR3: TGCGCCAGCAGTTTTAGCGGGAGATTCACAGATACGCAGTATTTT. This encodes CASSFSGRFTDTQYF.

This rearrangement joins TRBV7-9 to TRBJ1-2, with TRBD1 matching over 12 bases. CDR3 length: 14 residues. Germline loops: CDR1 SEHNR, CDR2 FQNEAQ (reference sequence). With V trimmed by 4 bases and J by 6 bases, 3 bases remained unmatched. In DNA, the CDR3 is TGTGCCAGCAGCTGGGGACAGGGGGCGGATGGCTACACCTTC. Amino acids: CASSWGQGADGYTF.

The chain combines TRBV29-1 with TRBJ2-3; no firm D call. CDR1 and CDR2 from the germline V gene are SQVTM and ANQGSEA. This CDR3 comprises 11 residues. Trimming stripped 3 bases from V and 8 bases from J, with 9 bases between. The CDR3 sequence: CSVEGWGTQYF. The DNA of the CDR3 is TGCAGCGTTGAGGGGTGGGGTACGCAGTATTTT.

The rearrangement joins TRBV5-1 to TRBJ2-2; 7 nucleotides line up with TRBD2. Per germline, CDR1 SGHRS and CDR2 YFSETQ. The CDR3 extends over 15 amino acids. J gave up 5 bases and V 2 bases, and 6 bases lay outside the gene matches. This CDR3 reads CASSLSGGGTGELFF. CDR3 in DNA: TGCGCCAGCAGCTTATCGGGAGGCGGTACCGGGGAGCTGTTTTTT.

The chain is built from TRBV2 and TRBJ2-7; D is uncertain. The CDR3 runs 12 residues. V was clipped by 2 bases and J by 2 bases, with 4 bases between them. Germline V gene data show CDR1 as SNHLY and CDR2 as FYNNEI. The CDR3 is CASSEKTYEQYF. The CDR3 DNA is TGTGCCAGCAGTGAAAAAACCTACGAGCAGTACTTC.

The DNA of the CDR3 is TGTGCCAGCAGCTGGAGCACAGATACGCAGTATTTT. Protein product: CASSWSTDTQYF. The rearrangement uses TRBV11-3 and TRBJ2-3; D is uncertain. V was pared by 4 bases and J by 0 bases, with 2 bases between. This CDR3 has 12 amino acids. Germline V gene sequence: CDR1 SGHNT, CDR2 YENEEA.

The rearrangement uses TRBV7-2 and TRBJ1-4, with D perhaps TRBD1 (6 bases). V was cut by 4 bases and J by 3 bases, with 15 bases left in between. Germline lookup yields CDR1 SGHTA and CDR2 FQGNSA. There are 16 residues in the CDR3. This chain's CDR3 is CASSSGSGAPNEKLFF. CDR3 sequence (DNA): TGTGCCAGCAGCTCGGGTTCAGGGGCACCTAATGAAAAACTGTTTTTT. Full variable domain (missing parts from reference TRBV7-2 and TRBJ1-4): GAGVSQSPSNKVTEKGKDVELRCDPISGHTALYWYRQSLGQGLEFLIYFQGNSAPDKSGLPSDRFSAERTGGSVSTLTIQRTQQEDSAVYLCASSSGSGAPNEKLFFGSGTQLSVL.

This chain links TRBV28 with TRBJ1-2; 8 bases agree with TRBD1. With 6 bases clipped from V and 3 bases from J, the junction kept 9 bases outside the gene matches. This CDR3 contains 15 residues. CDR1 is MDHEN and CDR2 is SYDVKM in the germline V gene. The DNA of the CDR3 is TGTGCCAGCAGAATTCCCAGGGGGCGCGACTATGGCTACACCTTC. Its protein product is CASRIPRGRDYGYTF.

The chain carries TRBV4-1 and TRBJ1-6, with D possibly matching TRBD1 (5 bases). V dropped 0 bases and J dropped 10 bases, with 19 bases sitting between them. Germline V lookup: CDR1 MGHRA, CDR2 YSYEKL. The CDR3 consists of 17 residues. The CDR3 reads CASSQEGDPIALSPLHF. CDR3 DNA: TGCGCCAGCAGCCAAGAGGGGGACCCCATTGCTCTCTCACCCCTCCACTTT.

V is TRBV2 and J is TRBJ2-2; D gene ambiguous. From germline, CDR1 is SNHLY and CDR2 FYNNEI. The V end was cut by 2 bases, the J end by 4 bases, with 5 bases between. This CDR3 has 13 residues. The CDR3 nucleotides read TGTGCCAGCAGTGAAAGGAGCACCGGGGAGCTGTTTTTT. This translates into CASSERSTGELFF.

V gene TRBV29-1 combines with J gene TRBJ2-3; D is unresolved. Looked up from germline, CDR1 is SQVTM and CDR2 is ANQGSEA. Trimming cost V 1 base and J 6 bases, with 8 bases left between them. The CDR3 runs to 12 residues. CDR3 amino acids: CSVEVESDTQYF. CDR3 bases: TGCAGCGTTGAAGTCGAGTCCGATACGCAGTATTTT.

The J gene is TRBJ1-5, the V gene TRBV10-3; D might be TRBD1 (5 bases). This CDR3 region has 17 residues. Germline CDR1 and CDR2: ENHRY and SYGVKD. The germline V and J ends were trimmed by 3 bases and 0 bases, with 15 bases remaining between them. DNA for the CDR3: TGTGCCATCAGTGACCCCACTGACAGAAATAGCAATCAGCCCCAGCATTTT. It translates to CAISDPTDRNSNQPQHF.

The chain couples TRBV7-8 to TRBJ2-3; 7 bases are a match to TRBD1. J gave up 5 bases and V 5 bases, and 10 bases lay outside the gene matches. Germline V gene data show CDR1 as SGHVS and CDR2 as FQNEAQ. CDR3 length: 15 residues. This CDR3 is CASSPDRLRRDTQYF. In DNA form, the CDR3 reads TGTGCCAGCAGCCCGGACAGGTTAAGGCGAGATACGCAGTATTTT.

V is TRBV7-9 and J is TRBJ1-1, with 8 bases that match TRBD1. Looked up from germline, CDR1 is SEHNR and CDR2 is FQNEAQ (reference sequence). Trimming removed 2 bases from V and 1 base from J; junction bases left unmatched: 0. The length of the CDR3 is 14 residues. CDR3: CASSLQGANTEAFF. The CDR3 DNA follows: TGTGCCAGCAGCTTACAGGGGGCGAACACTGAAGCTTTCTTT.

The V and J genes are TRBV18 and TRBJ2-1; D possibly uses TRBD1 or TRBD2 (5 bases each). The V gene lost 8 bases and the J gene lost 6 bases, with 14 bases spanning the gap. This CDR3 is 13 amino acids long. The germline gives CDR1 KGHSH, CDR2 LQKENI. CDR3 protein: CASEGLRGNEQFF. CDR3 DNA: TGTGCCAGCGAGGGGCTGAGGGGCAATGAGCAGTTCTTC.

The table lists this clone with a count of one. The rearrangement joins TRBV2 to TRBJ2-6; the D is unclear. The CDR3 consists of 15 residues. Germline V lookup: CDR1 SNHLY, CDR2 FYNNEI. Trimming shortened V by 5 bases and J by 0 bases, and 8 bases separated the two germline ends. The CDR3 DNA reads TGTGCCAGCAGTTACGATAACTCTGGGGCCAACGTCCTGACTTTC. Protein sequence: CASSYDNSGANVLTF.

This clone was counted a single time. The genes are TRBV11-3 and TRBJ2-1; 7 bases are shared with TRBD1. V gave up 4 bases and J gave up 4 bases; unmatched junction bases: 4. Germline V gene data show CDR1 as SGHNT and CDR2 as YENEEA. There are 14 residues in the CDR3. The CDR3 DNA reads as TGTGCCAGCAGCTCCCCAGGGGGTTACAATGAGCAGTTCTTC. Translating it yields CASSSPGGYNEQFF.

This sequence joins TRBV5-4 and TRBJ2-1; 8 bases agree with TRBD1. V shed 4 bases, J shed 3 bases, and the junction held 9 bases outside the gene matches. The germline V gene encodes CDR1 SGHNT and CDR2 YYREEE (reference sequence). The CDR3 length is 16 residues. CDR3 nucleotides: TGTGCCAGCAGCGCAAAGACAGGGGAAATCTACAATGAGCAGTTCTTC. Encoded protein: CASSAKTGEIYNEQFF.

V gene TRBV19 combines with J gene TRBJ1-2; D is unresolved. Per the germline V gene, CDR1 is LNHDA and CDR2 is SQIVND (reference sequence). The CDR3 runs 14 residues. With 7 bases removed from V and 8 bases from J, the gap between germline ends came to 20 bases. CDR3 in amino acids: CASTALLASGGYTF. CDR3 bases: TGTGCCAGTACCGCCCTCCTCGCATCGGGGGGCTACACCTTC.